The T cell receptor (beta chain) described here comes from a study of blood T cell repertoires in COVID-19. Study-wide background: Samples of COVID-19 (acute and convalescent) were obtained from the United States, Italy and Spain. Sources were T cells, B-cell-depleted T cells, or PBMCs; the material itself was cDNA or gDNA.

Generated by immunoSEQ multiplex PCR, the TCRdb table keeps only in-frame clones and is missing some. The table lists fewer than 200,000 clones, around 87% of them singletons. Deletions cut 4 bases from V and 1 base from J, with 13 bases between. Germline CDR1 and CDR2: LNHDA and SQIVND (reference sequence). This CDR3 is built from 15 residues. Sequenced material: peripheral blood. The chain recombines TRBV19 with TRBJ1-1; perhaps TRBD1 as D (5 bases). This TCR came from a man aged 35 to 55 with active or convalescent COVID-19. In DNA form, the CDR3 reads TGTGCCAGTAGTAGGACCGGGGGAGCGAACACTGAAGCTTTCTTT. Translating it yields CASSRTGGANTEAFF.